This T cell receptor beta chain was captured in a study of molecular identifiers for immune sequencing clone quantification. Trimming stripped 4 bases from V and 10 bases from J, with 23 bases between. CDR3 size: 16 residues. In germline, CDR1 is SGHAT, CDR2 FQNNGV. Study-level findings and limits: Highly expanded clone sizes could be underestimated through barcode sharing by identical TCR molecules. Clones that exceeded 20 RNA copies held over 99% of effector molecules, yet under 1% in naive cells.

Regarding this clonotype: Its antigen is not known.

TCRdb recomputed calls from the PCR reads with MiXCR, one row per CDR3 protein. The sample has fewer than 350,000 distinct CDR3 sequences; 20% to 25% are singletons. Sorted cells numbering 20,000 to 1,000,000, with 10%, 30% or 50% RNA, yielded the naive CD8 libraries. Sorting defined naive CD8 T cells as CD8+CD4-CCR7+CD45RA+. The V call is TRBV11-2, the J call TRBJ2-1, with a weak D call TRBD1 (7 bases). Sequenced: naive CD8+ T cells from blood, with Jurkat cell RNA spiked in. Subset noted: FACS-sorted CD8+CD4-CCR7+CD45RA+ naive T cells. The sequence was obtained from a human donor in good health. Some libraries in this study had Jurkat cell RNA spiked in. This CDR3 is CASSSPRGVAGDEQFF. DNA of the CDR3: TGTGCCAGCAGCTCGCCCAGGGGGGTGGCTGGAGACGAGCAGTTCTTC. Full variable domain (missing parts from reference TRBV11-2 and TRBJ2-1): EAGVAQSPRYKIIEKRQSVAFWCNPISGHATLYWYQQILGQGPKLLIQFQNNGVVDDSQLPKDRFSAERLKGVDSTLKIQPAKLEDSAVYLCASSSPRGVAGDEQFFGPGTRLTVL.